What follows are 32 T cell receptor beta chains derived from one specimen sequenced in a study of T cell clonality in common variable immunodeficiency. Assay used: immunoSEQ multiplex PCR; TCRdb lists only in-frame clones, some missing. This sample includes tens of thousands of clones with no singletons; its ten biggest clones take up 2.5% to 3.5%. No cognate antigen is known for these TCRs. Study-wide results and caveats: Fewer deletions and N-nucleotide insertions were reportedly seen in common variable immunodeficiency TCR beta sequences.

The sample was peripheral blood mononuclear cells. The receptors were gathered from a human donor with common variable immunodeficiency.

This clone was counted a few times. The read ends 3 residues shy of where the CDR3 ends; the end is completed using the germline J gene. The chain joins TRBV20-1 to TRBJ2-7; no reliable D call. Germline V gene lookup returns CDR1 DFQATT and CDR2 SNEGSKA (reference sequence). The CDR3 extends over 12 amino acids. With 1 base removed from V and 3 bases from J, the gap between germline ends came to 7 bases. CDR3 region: CSARVTNYEQYF. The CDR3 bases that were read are TGCAGTGCTAGAGTGACAAACTACGAG.

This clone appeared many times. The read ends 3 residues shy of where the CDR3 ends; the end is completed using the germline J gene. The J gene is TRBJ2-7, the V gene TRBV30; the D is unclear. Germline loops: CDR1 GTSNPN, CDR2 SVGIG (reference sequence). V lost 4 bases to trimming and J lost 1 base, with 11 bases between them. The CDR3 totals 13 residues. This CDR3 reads CAWTGTVSYEQYF. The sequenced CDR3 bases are TGTGCCTGGACCGGAACAGTTTCCTACGAG.

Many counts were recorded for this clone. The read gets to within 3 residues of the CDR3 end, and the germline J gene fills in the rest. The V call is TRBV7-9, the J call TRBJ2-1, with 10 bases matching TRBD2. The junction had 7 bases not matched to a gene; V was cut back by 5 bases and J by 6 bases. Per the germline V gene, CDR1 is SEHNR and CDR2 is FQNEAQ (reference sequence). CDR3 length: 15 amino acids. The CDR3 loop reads CASSTLAGGLNEQFF. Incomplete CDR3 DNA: TGTGCCAGCAGCACCTTAGCGGGAGGTCTCAATGAG.

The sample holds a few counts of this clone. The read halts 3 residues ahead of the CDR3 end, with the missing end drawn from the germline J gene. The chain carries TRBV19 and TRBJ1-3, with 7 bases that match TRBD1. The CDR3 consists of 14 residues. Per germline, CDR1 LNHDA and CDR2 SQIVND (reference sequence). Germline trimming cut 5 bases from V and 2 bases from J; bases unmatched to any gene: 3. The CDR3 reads CASSLGTAGNTIYF. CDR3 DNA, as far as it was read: TGTGCCAGTAGTTTGGGGACAGCTGGAAACACC. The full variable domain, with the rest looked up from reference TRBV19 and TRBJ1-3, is DGGITQSPKYLFRKEGQNVTLSCEQNLNHDAMYWYRQDPGQGLRLIYYSQIVNDFQKGDIAEGYSVSREKKESFPLTVTSAQKNPTAFYLCASSLGTAGNTIYFGEGSWLTVV.

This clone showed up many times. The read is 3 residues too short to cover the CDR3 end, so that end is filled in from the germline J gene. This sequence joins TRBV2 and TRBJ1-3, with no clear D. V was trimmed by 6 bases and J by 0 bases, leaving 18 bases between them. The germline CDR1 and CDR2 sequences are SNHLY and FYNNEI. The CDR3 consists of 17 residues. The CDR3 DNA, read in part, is TGTGCCAGCAGGAAAGCGGCAGAAGAATACTCTGGAAACACC. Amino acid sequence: CASRKAAEEYSGNT. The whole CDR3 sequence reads CASRKAAEEYSGNTIYF.

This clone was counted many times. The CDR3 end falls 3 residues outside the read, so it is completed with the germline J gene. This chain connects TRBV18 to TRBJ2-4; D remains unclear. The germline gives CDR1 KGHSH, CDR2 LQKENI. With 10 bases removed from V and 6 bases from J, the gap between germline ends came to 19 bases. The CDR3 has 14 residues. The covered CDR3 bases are TGTGCCACTAGAAGAGGAGCTGAAGGAAACATT. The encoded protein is CATRRGAEGNI. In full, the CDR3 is CATRRGAEGNIQYF.

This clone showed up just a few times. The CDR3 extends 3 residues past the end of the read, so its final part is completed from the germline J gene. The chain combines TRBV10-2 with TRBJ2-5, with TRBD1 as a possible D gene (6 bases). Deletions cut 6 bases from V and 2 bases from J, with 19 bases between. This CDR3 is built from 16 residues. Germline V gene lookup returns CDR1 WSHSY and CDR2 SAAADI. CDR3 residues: CASRQTGSRRQETQYF. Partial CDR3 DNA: TGCGCCAGCAGACAAACAGGGTCTCGGAGGCAAGAGACC.

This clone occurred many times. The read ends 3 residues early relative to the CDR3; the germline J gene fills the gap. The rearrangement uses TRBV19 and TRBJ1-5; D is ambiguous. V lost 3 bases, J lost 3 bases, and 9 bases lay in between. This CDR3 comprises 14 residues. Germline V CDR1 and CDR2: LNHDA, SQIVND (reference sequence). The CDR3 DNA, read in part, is TGTGCCAGTAGTATGGTTGCCTACAATCAGCCC. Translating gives CASSMVAYNQP. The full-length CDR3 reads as CASSMVAYNQPQHF.

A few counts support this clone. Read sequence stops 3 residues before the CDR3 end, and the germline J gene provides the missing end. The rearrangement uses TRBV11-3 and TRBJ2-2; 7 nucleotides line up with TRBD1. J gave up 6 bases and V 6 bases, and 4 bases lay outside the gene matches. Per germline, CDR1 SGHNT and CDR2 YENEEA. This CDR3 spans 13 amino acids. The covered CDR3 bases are TGTGCCAGCAGAGTGACAGGGTCCGGGGAG. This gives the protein CASRVTGSGE. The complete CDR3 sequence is CASRVTGSGELFF.

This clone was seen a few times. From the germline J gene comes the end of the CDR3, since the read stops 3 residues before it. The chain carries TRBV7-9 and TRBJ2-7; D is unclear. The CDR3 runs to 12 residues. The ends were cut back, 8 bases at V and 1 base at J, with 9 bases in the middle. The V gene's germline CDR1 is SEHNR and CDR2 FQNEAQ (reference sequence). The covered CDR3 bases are TGTGCCAGCGCCAAGGCTTCCTACGAG. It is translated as CASAKASYE. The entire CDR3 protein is CASAKASYEQYF. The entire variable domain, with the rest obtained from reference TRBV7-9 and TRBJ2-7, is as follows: DTGVSQNPRHKITKRGQNVTFRCDPISEHNRLYWYRQTLGQGPEFLTYFQNEAQLEKSRLLSDRFSAERPKGSFSTLEIQRTEQGDSAMYLCASAKASYEQYFGPGTRLTVT.

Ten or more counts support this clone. The CDR3 region is CASSTRQGGGYTF. The CDR3 bases that were read are TGTGCCAGTAGTACCCGACAGGGCGGCGGC. The rearrangement uses TRBV19 and TRBJ1-2; 7 nucleotides line up with TRBD1. The sequence runs out 3 residues before the end of the CDR3; the remainder is reconstructed from the germline J gene. The CDR3 length is 13 residues. The V gene's germline CDR1 is LNHDA and CDR2 SQIVND (reference sequence).

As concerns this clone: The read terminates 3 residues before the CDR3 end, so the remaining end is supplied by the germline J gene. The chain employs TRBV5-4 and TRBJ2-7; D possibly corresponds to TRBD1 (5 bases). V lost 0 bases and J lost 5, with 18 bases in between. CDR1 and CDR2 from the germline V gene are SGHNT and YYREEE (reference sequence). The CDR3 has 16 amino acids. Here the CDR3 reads CASSLGGSGLIDEQYF. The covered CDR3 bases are TGTGCCAGCAGCTTGGGTGGGTCAGGGTTGATCGACGAG.

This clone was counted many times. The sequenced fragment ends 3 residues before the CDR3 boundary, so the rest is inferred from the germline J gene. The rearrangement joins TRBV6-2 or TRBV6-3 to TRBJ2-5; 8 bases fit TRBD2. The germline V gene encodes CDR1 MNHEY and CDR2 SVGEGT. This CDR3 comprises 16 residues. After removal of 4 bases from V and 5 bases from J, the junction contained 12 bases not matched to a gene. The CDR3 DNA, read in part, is TGTGCCAGCAGTTCTGCTAGGAGCGGGAGAGGGGAGACC. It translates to CASSSARSGRGET. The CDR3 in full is CASSSARSGRGETQYF.

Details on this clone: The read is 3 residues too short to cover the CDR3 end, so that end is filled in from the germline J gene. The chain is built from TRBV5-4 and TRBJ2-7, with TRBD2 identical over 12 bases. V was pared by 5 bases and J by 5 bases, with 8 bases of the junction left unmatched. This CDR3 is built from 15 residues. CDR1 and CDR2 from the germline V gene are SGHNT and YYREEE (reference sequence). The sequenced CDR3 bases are TGTGCCAGCAGGGGTACTAGCGGGAGGAAAAACGAG. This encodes CASRGTSGRKNE. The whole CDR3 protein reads CASRGTSGRKNEQYF.

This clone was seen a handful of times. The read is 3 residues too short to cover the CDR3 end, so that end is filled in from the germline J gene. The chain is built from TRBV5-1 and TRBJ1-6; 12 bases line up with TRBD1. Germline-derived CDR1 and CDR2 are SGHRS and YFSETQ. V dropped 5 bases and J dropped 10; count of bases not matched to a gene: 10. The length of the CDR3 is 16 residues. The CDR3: CASRHQGQGARSPLHF. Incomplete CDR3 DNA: TGCGCCAGCAGACACCAGGGACAGGGGGCGCGATCACCC.

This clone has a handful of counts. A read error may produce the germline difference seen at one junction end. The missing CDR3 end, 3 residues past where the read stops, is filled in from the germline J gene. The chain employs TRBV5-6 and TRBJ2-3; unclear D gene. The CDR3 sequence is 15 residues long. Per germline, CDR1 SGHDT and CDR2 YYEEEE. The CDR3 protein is CASSYRVSSRDTQYF. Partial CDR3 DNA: TGTGCCAGCAGCTACCGGGTTAGCAGCAGAGATACG. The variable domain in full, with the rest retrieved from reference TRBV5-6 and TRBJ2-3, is DAGVTQSPTHLIKTRGQQVTLRCSPKSGHDTVSWYQQALGQGPQFIFQYYEEEERQRGNFPDRFSGHQFPNYSSELNVNALLLGDSALYLCASSYRVSSRDTQYFGPGTRLTVL.

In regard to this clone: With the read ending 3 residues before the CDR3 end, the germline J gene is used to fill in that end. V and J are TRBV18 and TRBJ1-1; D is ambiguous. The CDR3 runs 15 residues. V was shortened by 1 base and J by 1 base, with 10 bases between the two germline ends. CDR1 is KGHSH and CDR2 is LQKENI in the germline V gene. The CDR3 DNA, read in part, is TGTGCCAGCTCACCACTGCCAGCGCCGAACACTGAA. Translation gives CASSPLPAPNTE. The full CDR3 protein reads CASSPLPAPNTEAFF.

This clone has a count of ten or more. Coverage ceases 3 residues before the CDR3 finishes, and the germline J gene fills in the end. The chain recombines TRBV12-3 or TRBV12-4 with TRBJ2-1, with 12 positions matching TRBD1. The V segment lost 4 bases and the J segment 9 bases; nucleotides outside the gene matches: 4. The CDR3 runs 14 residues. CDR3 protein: CASSSGQGAREQFF. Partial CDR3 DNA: TGTGCCAGCAGTTCGGGACAGGGGGCGCGTGAG.

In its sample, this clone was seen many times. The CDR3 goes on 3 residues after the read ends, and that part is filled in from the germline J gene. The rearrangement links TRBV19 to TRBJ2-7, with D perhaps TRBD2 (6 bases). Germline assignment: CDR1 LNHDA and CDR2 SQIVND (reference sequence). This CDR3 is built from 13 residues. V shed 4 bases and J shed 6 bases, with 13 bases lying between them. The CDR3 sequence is CASSNGRAGEQYF. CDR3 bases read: TGTGCCAGTAGTAACGGTAGAGCGGGCGAG.

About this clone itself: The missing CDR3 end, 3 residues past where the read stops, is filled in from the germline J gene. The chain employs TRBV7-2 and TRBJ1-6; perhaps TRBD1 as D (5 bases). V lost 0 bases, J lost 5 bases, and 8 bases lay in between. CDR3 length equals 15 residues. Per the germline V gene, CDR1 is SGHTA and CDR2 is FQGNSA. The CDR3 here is CASSLAGGDNSPLHF. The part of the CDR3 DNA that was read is TGTGCCAGCAGCTTAGCGGGGGGGGATAATTCACCC.

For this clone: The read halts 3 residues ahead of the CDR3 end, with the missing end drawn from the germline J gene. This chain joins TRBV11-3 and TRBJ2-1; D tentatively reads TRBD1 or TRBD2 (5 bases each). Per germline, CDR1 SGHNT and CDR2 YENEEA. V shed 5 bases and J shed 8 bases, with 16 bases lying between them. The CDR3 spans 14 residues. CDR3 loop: CASSRGAGSDEQFF. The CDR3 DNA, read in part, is TGTGCCAGCAGCCGTGGGGCAGGGAGCGATGAG.

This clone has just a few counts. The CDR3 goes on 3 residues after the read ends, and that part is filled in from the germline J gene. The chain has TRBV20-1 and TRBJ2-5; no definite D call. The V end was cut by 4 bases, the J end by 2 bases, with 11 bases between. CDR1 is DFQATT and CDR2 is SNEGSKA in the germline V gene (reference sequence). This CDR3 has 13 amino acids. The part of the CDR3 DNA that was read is TGCAGTGCTATCGGAGCGAGGCAAGAGACC. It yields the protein CSAIGARQET. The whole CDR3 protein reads CSAIGARQETQYF.

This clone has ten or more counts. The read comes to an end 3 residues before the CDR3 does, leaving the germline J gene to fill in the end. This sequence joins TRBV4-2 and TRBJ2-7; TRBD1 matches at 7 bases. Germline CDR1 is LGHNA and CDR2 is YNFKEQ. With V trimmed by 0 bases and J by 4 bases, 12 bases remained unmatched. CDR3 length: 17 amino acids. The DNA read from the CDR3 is TGTGCCAGCAGCCAAGATGGCCCGGGACAGTTGACTTACGAG. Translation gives CASSQDGPGQLTYE. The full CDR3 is CASSQDGPGQLTYEQYF.

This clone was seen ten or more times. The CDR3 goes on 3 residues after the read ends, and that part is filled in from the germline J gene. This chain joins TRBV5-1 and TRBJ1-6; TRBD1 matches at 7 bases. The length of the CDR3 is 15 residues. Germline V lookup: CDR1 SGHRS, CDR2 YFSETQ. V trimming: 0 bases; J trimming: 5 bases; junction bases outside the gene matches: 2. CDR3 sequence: CASSLEGAHNSPLHF. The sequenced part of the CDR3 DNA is TGCGCCAGCAGCTTGGAGGGGGCGCATAATTCACCC.

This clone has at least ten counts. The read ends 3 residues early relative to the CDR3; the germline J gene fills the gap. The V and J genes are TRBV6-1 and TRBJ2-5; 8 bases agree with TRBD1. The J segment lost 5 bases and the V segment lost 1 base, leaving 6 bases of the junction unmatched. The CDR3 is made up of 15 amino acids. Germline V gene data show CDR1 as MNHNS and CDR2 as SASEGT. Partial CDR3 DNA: TGTGCCAGCAGTGAAGAGCAGGGGGCGGGGGAGACC. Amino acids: CASSEEQGAGET. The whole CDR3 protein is CASSEEQGAGETQYF.

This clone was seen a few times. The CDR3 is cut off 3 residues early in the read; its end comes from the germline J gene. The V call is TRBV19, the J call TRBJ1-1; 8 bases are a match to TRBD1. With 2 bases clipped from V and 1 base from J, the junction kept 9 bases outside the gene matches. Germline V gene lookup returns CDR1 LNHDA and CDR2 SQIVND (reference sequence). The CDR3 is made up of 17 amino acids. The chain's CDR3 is CASSIRGYGQGNTEAFF. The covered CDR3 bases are TGTGCCAGTAGTATAAGGGGTTACGGACAGGGGAACACTGAA. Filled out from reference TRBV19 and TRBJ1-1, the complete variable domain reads DGGITQSPKYLFRKEGQNVTLSCEQNLNHDAMYWYRQDPGQGLRLIYYSQIVNDFQKGDIAEGYSVSREKKESFPLTVTSAQKNPTAFYLCASSIRGYGQGNTEAFFGQGTRLTVV.

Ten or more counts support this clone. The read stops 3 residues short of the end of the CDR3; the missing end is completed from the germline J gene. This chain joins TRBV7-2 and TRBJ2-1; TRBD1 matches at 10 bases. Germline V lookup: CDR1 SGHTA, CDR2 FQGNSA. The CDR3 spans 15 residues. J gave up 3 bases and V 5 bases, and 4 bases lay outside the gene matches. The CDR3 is CASSPDRGHYNEQFF. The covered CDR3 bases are TGTGCCAGCAGCCCCGACAGGGGGCACTACAATGAG. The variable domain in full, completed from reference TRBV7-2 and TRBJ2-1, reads GAGVSQSPSNKVTEKGKDVELRCDPISGHTALYWYRQSLGQGLEFLIYFQGNSAPDKSGLPSDRFSAERTGGSVSTLTIQRTQQEDSAVYLCASSPDRGHYNEQFFGPGTRLTVL.

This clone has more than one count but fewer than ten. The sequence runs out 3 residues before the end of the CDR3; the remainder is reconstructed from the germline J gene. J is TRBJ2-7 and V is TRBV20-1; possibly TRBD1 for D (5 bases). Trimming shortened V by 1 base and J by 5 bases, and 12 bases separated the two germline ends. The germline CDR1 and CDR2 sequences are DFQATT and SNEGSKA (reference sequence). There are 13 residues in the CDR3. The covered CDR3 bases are TGCAGTGCTAGAGTTCCGGCCAGGGACGAG. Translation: CSARVPARDE. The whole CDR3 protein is CSARVPARDEQYF.

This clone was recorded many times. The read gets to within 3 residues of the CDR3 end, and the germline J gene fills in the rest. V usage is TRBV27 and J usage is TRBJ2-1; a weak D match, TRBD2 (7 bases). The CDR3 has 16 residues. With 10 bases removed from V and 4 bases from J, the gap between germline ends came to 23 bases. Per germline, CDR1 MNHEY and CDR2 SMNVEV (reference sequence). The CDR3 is CATSWGASGSYNEQFF. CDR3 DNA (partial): TGTGCCACCAGCTGGGGGGCTAGCGGCAGTTACAATGAG.

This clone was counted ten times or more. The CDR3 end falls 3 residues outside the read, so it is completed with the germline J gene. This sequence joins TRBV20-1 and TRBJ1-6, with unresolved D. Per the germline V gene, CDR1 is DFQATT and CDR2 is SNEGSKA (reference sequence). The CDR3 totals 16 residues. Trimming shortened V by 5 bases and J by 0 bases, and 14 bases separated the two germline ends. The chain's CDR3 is CSAHQGFSSYNSPLHF. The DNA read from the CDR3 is TGCAGTGCTCACCAAGGGTTCAGCTCCTATAATTCACCC.

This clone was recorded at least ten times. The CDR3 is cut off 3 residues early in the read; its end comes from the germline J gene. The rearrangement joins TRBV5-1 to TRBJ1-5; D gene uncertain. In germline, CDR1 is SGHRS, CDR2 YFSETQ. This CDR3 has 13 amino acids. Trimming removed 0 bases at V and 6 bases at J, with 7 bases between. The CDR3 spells CASSLGGGQPQHF. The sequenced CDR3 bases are TGCGCCAGCAGCTTGGGCGGTGGTCAGCCC.

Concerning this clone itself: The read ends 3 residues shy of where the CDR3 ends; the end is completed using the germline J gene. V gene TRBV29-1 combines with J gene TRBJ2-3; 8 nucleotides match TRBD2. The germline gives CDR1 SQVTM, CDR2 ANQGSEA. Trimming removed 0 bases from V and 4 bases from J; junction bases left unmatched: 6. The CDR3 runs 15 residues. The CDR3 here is CSVEDPRTSPDTQYF. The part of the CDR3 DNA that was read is TGCAGCGTTGAAGACCCCCGGACTAGCCCAGATACG.